These 26 T cell receptor beta chains originate from one sample sequenced in a study of shared clonotypes between healthy human individuals. Some clones are missing from TCRdb's copy, which holds only in-frame ones; the method was immunoSEQ multiplex PCR. The table includes over 1.4 million clones, over 95% detected once. Material for sequencing was naive CD4+ T cells sorted from blood. The subset here: CD45RA+ positively selected. All receptors come from a young man in good health.

This clone was counted between two and nine times. The rearrangement uses TRBV6-5 and TRBJ2-1; 9 positions agree with TRBD1. From germline, CDR1 is MNHEY and CDR2 SVGAGI. With V trimmed by 8 bases and J by 9 bases, 8 bases remained unmatched. CDR3 length: 13 residues. DNA for the CDR3: TGTGCCAGCGGGGAAAACAGGGGGCTTGAGCAGTTCTTC. It specifies CASGENRGLEQFF.

J is TRBJ2-3 and V is TRBV7-9; 10 bases match TRBD1. Germline V CDR1 and CDR2: SEHNR, FQNEAQ (reference sequence). This CDR3 has 16 amino acids. V lost 5 bases, J lost 1 base, and 6 bases stayed unmatched. The CDR3 sequence is CASSIRQGAGTDTQYF. The CDR3 bases are TGTGCCAGCAGCATAAGACAGGGGGCTGGCACAGATACGCAGTATTTT. Full variable domain (outside the CDR3, taken from reference TRBV7-9 and TRBJ2-3): DTGVSQNPRHKITKRGQNVTFRCDPISEHNRLYWYRQTLGQGPEFLTYFQNEAQLEKSRLLSDRFSAERPKGSFSTLEIQRTEQGDSAMYLCASSIRQGAGTDTQYFGPGTRLTVL.

The chain employs TRBV28 and TRBJ2-7; possible D gene TRBD1, 6 bases. The CDR3 has 15 residues. The germline CDR1 and CDR2 sequences are MDHEN and SYDVKM. V dropped 1 base and J dropped 6 bases, with 16 bases sitting between them. CDR3 region: CASSLFFGTSSEQYF. In nucleotides, the CDR3 is TGTGCCAGCAGTTTATTTTTCGGGACAAGTTCCGAGCAGTACTTC.

The chain is built from TRBV9 and TRBJ2-3; D may be TRBD2 (5 bases). CDR1 is SGDLS, CDR2 YYNGEE, per germline. V lost 4 bases and J 2 bases, leaving 8 bases between the germline ends. There are 13 residues in the CDR3. CDR3 sequence: CASSPRVTDTQYF. In DNA form, the CDR3 reads TGTGCCAGCAGCCCGCGGGTCACAGATACGCAGTATTTT.

The chain has TRBV5-1 and TRBJ1-5, with D possibly TRBD1 on 5 matching bases. The CDR3 has 13 amino acids. V dropped 0 bases and J dropped 7 bases, with 8 bases sitting between them. Germline CDR1 SGHRS, CDR2 YFSETQ. The CDR3 DNA follows: TGCGCCAGCAGCTTGGACGGGACCCAGCCCCAGCATTTT. Translating it yields CASSLDGTQPQHF.

The CDR3 DNA sequence: TGTGCCAGCACCCGACAGACGAACACTGAAGCTTTCTTT. It translates to CASTRQTNTEAFF. This chain uses TRBV28 with TRBJ1-1; D may be TRBD1 (5 bases). Germline V gene data show CDR1 as MDHEN and CDR2 as SYDVKM. The CDR3 extends over 13 amino acids. The germline V and J ends were trimmed by 7 bases and 1 base, with 10 bases remaining between them. The variable domain in full, completed from reference TRBV28 and TRBJ1-1, reads DVKVTQSSRYLVKRTGEKVFLECVQDMDHENMFWYRQDPGLGLRLIYFSYDVKMKEKGDIPEGYSVSREKKERFSLILESASTNQTSMYLCASTRQTNTEAFFGQGTRLTVV.

DNA of the CDR3: TGTGCCAGCAGCCAGATTGCGGGGAGTGGAATCGGCACTGAGCAGTTCTTC. This encodes CASSQIAGSGIGTEQFF. This chain uses TRBV5-4 with TRBJ2-1; D is possibly TRBD2 (6 bases). The CDR3 runs 17 residues. V was cut by 4 bases and J by 9 bases, with 26 bases left in between. The germline V gene encodes CDR1 SGHNT and CDR2 YYREEE (reference sequence). The entire variable domain, with the rest obtained from reference TRBV5-4 and TRBJ2-1, is as follows: ETGVTQSPTHLIKTRGQQVTLRCSSQSGHNTVSWYQQALGQGPQFIFQYYREEENGRGNFPPRFSGLQFPNYSSELNVNALELDDSALYLCASSQIAGSGIGTEQFFGPGTRLTVL.

This clone was seen just once. This chain links TRBV19 with TRBJ2-1; 9 bases map to TRBD2. J lost 5 bases, V lost 4 bases, and 6 bases had no gene match. Germline CDR1 reads LNHDA; CDR2 reads SQIVND (reference sequence). The CDR3 totals 15 residues. CDR3 DNA: TGTGCCAGTAGTAACTTAGCGGGAGAAAACAATGAGCAGTTCTTC. Translated: CASSNLAGENNEQFF. Full variable domain (missing parts from reference TRBV19 and TRBJ2-1): DGGITQSPKYLFRKEGQNVTLSCEQNLNHDAMYWYRQDPGQGLRLIYYSQIVNDFQKGDIAEGYSVSREKKESFPLTVTSAQKNPTAFYLCASSNLAGENNEQFFGPGTRLTVL.

The V and J genes are TRBV27 and TRBJ2-1; D could derive from TRBD1 or TRBD2 (6 bases each). Germline lookup yields CDR1 MNHEY and CDR2 SMNVEV (reference sequence). There are 15 residues in the CDR3. Trimming removed 10 bases at V and 8 bases at J, with 24 bases between. CDR3 in DNA: TGTGCCACTTCCAAGGGGGGCGGTCCCTGGGATGAGCAGTTCTTC. This translates into CATSKGGGPWDEQFF.

The J gene is TRBJ2-3, the V gene TRBV5-1; no definite D call. Germline lookup yields CDR1 SGHRS and CDR2 YFSETQ. V was pared by 1 base and J by 4 bases, with 4 bases between. The CDR3 has 12 residues. In DNA form, the CDR3 reads TGCGCCAGCAGCTTGATGTCAGATACGCAGTATTTT. Translated: CASSLMSDTQYF.

V is TRBV5-6 and J is TRBJ1-2; D perhaps matches TRBD1 (6 bases). Germline V gene sequence: CDR1 SGHDT, CDR2 YYEEEE. Trimming took 3 bases from V and 8 from J, leaving 14 bases between them. The CDR3 covers 13 residues. CDR3 DNA sequence: TGTGCCAGCAGCTACACAGGGATTGACGGCTACACCTTC. This gives the protein CASSYTGIDGYTF.

The chain joins TRBV11-1 to TRBJ2-7, with TRBD2 matching 10 bases. Germline V gives CDR1 SGHAT, CDR2 FQDESV (reference sequence). The CDR3 runs 15 residues. V shed 5 bases and J 4 bases; nucleotides not matched to a gene: 8. This chain's CDR3 is CASSTESSGRYEQYF. CDR3 coding DNA: TGTGCCAGCAGCACGGAGTCTAGCGGGAGATACGAGCAGTACTTC.

The V call is TRBV5-1, the J call TRBJ2-1; TRBD2 is a possible D gene (5 bases). CDR1 SGHRS and CDR2 YFSETQ come from the germline V gene. The CDR3 contains 16 residues. The V end was cut by 0 bases, the J end by 0 bases, with 10 bases between. Here the CDR3 reads CASSLGLGSSYNEQFF. The DNA of the CDR3 is TGCGCCAGCAGCTTGGGGTTGGGGAGCTCCTACAATGAGCAGTTCTTC.

The V call is TRBV5-4, the J call TRBJ2-7; a weak D match, TRBD2 (6 bases). Germline assignment: CDR1 SGHNT and CDR2 YYREEE (reference sequence). V lost 3 bases and J lost 5, with 15 bases in between. The CDR3 length is 14 residues. For the CDR3, the DNA is TGTGCCAGCAGCTCGGGACTGGCTACTAACGAGCAGTACTTC. Translating gives CASSSGLATNEQYF. Looking up the rest from reference TRBV5-4 and TRBJ2-7 gives the full variable domain: ETGVTQSPTHLIKTRGQQVTLRCSSQSGHNTVSWYQQALGQGPQFIFQYYREEENGRGNFPPRFSGLQFPNYSSELNVNALELDDSALYLCASSSGLATNEQYFGPGTRLTVT.

The J gene is TRBJ1-1, the V gene TRBV9; D possibly corresponds to TRBD1 (5 bases). This CDR3 is 14 amino acids long. The germline V gene has CDR1 SGDLS and CDR2 YYNGEE. V was trimmed by 3 bases and J by 4 bases, leaving 13 bases between them. The CDR3 loop reads CASSGHRGVTEAFF. The CDR3 DNA sequence: TGTGCCAGCAGCGGACACCGGGGGGTCACTGAAGCTTTCTTT.

The rearrangement links TRBV27 to TRBJ2-3, with D possibly TRBD2 on 5 matching bases. This CDR3 is 15 amino acids long. Germline values: CDR1 MNHEY, CDR2 SMNVEV (reference sequence). Trimming cost V 0 bases and J 0 bases, with 7 bases left between them. The CDR3 sequence: CASSLSRGSTDTQYF. The CDR3 DNA reads TGTGCCAGCAGTTTATCACGCGGGAGCACAGATACGCAGTATTTT.

The chain links TRBV5-6 to TRBJ2-1, with D perhaps TRBD2 (6 bases). With 4 bases removed from V and 4 bases from J, the gap between germline ends came to 18 bases. The CDR3 totals 16 residues. Germline V gene data show CDR1 as SGHDT and CDR2 as YYEEEE. The CDR3 nucleotides read TGTGCCAGCAGCCGGCGTCACGGGGGTTTGTACAATGAGCAGTTCTTC. Residues: CASSRRHGGLYNEQFF.

The chain has TRBV19 and TRBJ2-7; 8 bases map to TRBD1. The junction had 4 bases not matched to a gene; V was cut back by 0 bases and J by 6 bases. The length of the CDR3 is 14 residues. Germline V gene lookup returns CDR1 LNHDA and CDR2 SQIVND (reference sequence). CDR3 amino acids: CASSIDGTGLEQYF. The CDR3 bases are TGTGCCAGTAGTATAGATGGGACAGGCCTCGAGCAGTACTTC.

The genes are TRBV5-4 and TRBJ2-2; no definite D call. The CDR3 sequence is 15 residues long. Trimming pared 2 bases from V and 2 bases from J, leaving 10 bases between. Looked up from germline, CDR1 is SGHNT and CDR2 is YYREEE (reference sequence). The CDR3 loop reads CASSFTTLNTGELFF. The CDR3 bases are TGTGCCAGCAGCTTCACGACTCTCAACACCGGGGAGCTGTTTTTT.

The chain combines TRBV5-4 with TRBJ2-1; 7 nucleotides align to TRBD1. The CDR3 sequence is 14 residues long. V lost 0 bases to trimming and J lost 8 bases; unmatched junction nucleotides: 5. Germline V gene lookup returns CDR1 SGHNT and CDR2 YYREEE (reference sequence). CDR3 in DNA: TGTGCCAGCAGCTTGGACAGGGGAGTTGATGAGCAGTTCTTC. Encoded protein: CASSLDRGVDEQFF.

This chain joins TRBV25-1 and TRBJ2-1, with 9 bases aligning to TRBD2. Germline CDR1 is MGHDK and CDR2 is SYGVNS. After removal of 2 bases from V and 12 bases from J, the junction contained 2 bases not matched to a gene. The CDR3 totals 12 residues. CDR3: CASSEKAGGQFF. The CDR3 DNA reads TGTGCCAGCAGTGAAAAAGCGGGAGGGCAGTTCTTC.

To note about this clone: Other nucleotide sequences in the sample specify the same CDR3. The chain uses TRBV28 and TRBJ1-5; D not certain. Looked up from germline, CDR1 is MDHEN and CDR2 is SYDVKM. The V gene lost 5 bases and the J gene lost 0 bases, with 14 bases spanning the gap. The CDR3 runs 16 residues. The CDR3 protein is CASSLGGLNSNQPQHF. The CDR3 nucleotides are TGTGCCAGCAGTCTCGGAGGGCTAAATAGCAATCAGCCCCAGCATTTT.

This chain joins TRBV5-1 and TRBJ2-3; 9 bases are a match to TRBD2. The length of the CDR3 is 17 residues. Germline V gives CDR1 SGHRS, CDR2 YFSETQ. V trimming: 4 bases; J trimming: 2 bases; junction bases outside the gene matches: 11. This CDR3 is CASSEGAGGPYTDTQYF. In DNA, the CDR3 is TGCGCCAGCAGCGAGGGAGCGGGAGGACCCTACACAGATACGCAGTATTTT.

The DNA of the CDR3 is TGTGCCAGCAGTATGCTCGCCGCGTATGGCTACACCTTC. Its translation is CASSMLAAYGYTF. The chain has TRBV28 and TRBJ1-2; the D is unclear. The CDR3 totals 13 residues. CDR1 and CDR2 (germline): MDHEN, SYDVKM. Trimming pared 5 bases from V and 5 bases from J, leaving 12 bases between.

V gene TRBV19 combines with J gene TRBJ2-6; weak D call: TRBD1 (7 bases). The germline V and J ends were trimmed by 5 bases and 4 bases, with 15 bases remaining between them. CDR1 and CDR2 (germline): LNHDA, SQIVND (reference sequence). The CDR3 loop spans 16 amino acids. CDR3: CASSRQGGVGANVLTF. CDR3 coding DNA: TGTGCCAGTAGTCGACAGGGAGGTGTGGGGGCCAACGTCCTGACTTTC.

The chain uses TRBV9 and TRBJ2-3, with 7 bases that match TRBD2. Germline assignment: CDR1 SGDLS and CDR2 YYNGEE. With V trimmed by 0 bases and J by 1 base, 8 bases remained unmatched. The CDR3 length is 17 residues. CDR3 residues: CASSVAGAAGGTDTQYF. The CDR3 bases are TGTGCCAGCAGCGTAGCCGGGGCCGCGGGAGGCACAGATACGCAGTATTTT.